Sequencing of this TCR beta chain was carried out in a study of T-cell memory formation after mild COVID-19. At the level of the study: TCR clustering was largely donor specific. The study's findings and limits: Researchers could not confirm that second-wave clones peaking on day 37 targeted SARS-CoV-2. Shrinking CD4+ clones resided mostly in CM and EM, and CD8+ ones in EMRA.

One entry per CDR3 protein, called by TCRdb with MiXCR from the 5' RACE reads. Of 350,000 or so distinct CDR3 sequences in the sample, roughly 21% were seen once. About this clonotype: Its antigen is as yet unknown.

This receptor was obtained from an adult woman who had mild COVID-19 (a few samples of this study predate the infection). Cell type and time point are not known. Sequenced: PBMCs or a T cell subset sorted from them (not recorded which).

The CDR3 loop is CASSIGAQETQYF. As DNA, the CDR3 is TGTGCCAGTAGTATAGGGGCCCAGGAGACCCAGTACTTC. The chain recombines TRBV19 with TRBJ2-5, with D unresolved. The CDR3 consists of 13 residues. Trimming shortened V by 1 base and J by 5 bases, and 8 bases separated the two germline ends. The germline V gene has CDR1 LNHDA and CDR2 SQIVND (reference sequence).